This T cell receptor beta chain was recorded in a study of OX40 agonist ivuxolimab in advanced cancers. CDR3 size: 13 residues. The V end was cut by 5 bases, the J end by 1 base, with 8 bases between. Germline CDR1 LGHNA, CDR2 YNFKEQ. Profiling relied on immunoSEQ multiplex PCR, and the TCRdb table lists in-frame clones only, not all of them. Among some 43,000 clones listed, approximately 86% were seen once. The rearrangement joins TRBV4-2 to TRBJ1-1; D unclear. The starting material was CD4+ or CD8+ T cells sorted from blood, obtained in a trial of the OX40 agonist ivuxolimab. The sequence derives from an adult with an advanced solid tumor such as melanoma, head and neck, liver or kidney cancer. The DNA for the CDR3 is TGTGCCAGCAGCTTCTGGCAGAACACTGAAGCTTTCTTT. Its translation: CASSFWQNTEAFF.